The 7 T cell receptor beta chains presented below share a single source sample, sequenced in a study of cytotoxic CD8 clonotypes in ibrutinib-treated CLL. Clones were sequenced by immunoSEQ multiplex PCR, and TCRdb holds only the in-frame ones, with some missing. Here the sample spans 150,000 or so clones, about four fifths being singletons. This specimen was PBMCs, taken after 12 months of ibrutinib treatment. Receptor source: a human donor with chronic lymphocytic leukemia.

The CDR3 DNA reads as TGTGCCAGCAGTTACTCGTCCCTCACCACAGATACGCAGTATTTT. This encodes CASSYSSLTTDTQYF. V usage is TRBV6-6 and J usage is TRBJ2-3; D ambiguous. Looked up from germline, CDR1 is MNHNY and CDR2 is SVGAGI (reference sequence). This CDR3 has 15 residues. Trimming cost V 0 bases and J 2 bases, with 9 bases left between them.

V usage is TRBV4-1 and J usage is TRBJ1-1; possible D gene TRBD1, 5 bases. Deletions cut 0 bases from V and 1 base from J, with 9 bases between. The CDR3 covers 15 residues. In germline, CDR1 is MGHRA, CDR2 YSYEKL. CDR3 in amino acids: CASSQDGAGNTEAFF. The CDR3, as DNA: TGCGCCAGCAGCCAAGATGGGGCAGGGAACACTGAAGCTTTCTTT.

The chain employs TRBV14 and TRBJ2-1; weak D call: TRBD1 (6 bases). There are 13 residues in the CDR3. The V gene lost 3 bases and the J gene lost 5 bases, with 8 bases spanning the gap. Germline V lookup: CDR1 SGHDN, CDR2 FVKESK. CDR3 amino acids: CASSQDRNNEQFF. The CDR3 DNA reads TGTGCCAGCAGCCAGGACAGAAACAATGAGCAGTTCTTC.

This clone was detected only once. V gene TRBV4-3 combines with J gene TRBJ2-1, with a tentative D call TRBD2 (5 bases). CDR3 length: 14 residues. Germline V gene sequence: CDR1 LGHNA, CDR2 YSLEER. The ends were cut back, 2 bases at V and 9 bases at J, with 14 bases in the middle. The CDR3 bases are TGCGCCAGCAGCCAAATAACAGCGGTTGGTGAGCAGTTCTTC. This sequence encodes CASSQITAVGEQFF.

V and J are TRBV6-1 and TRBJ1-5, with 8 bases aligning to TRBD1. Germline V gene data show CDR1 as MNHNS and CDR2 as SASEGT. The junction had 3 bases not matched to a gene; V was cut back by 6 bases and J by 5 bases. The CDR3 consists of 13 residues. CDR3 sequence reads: CASRQGDHQPQHF. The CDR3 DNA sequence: TGTGCCAGCAGACAGGGGGACCATCAGCCCCAGCATTTT.

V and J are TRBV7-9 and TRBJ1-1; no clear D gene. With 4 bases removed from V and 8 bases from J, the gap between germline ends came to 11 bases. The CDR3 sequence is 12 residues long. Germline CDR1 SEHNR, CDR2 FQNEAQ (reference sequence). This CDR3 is CASSYPPVEAFF. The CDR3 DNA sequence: TGTGCCAGCAGCTATCCCCCGGTGGAAGCTTTCTTT.

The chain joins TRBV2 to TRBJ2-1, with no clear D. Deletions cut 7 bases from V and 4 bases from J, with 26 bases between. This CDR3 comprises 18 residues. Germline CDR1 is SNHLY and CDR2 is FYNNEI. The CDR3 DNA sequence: TGTGCCAGCAATACTTTAGGGAACTTTGGGAACTTTTACAATGAGCAGTTCTTC. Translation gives CASNTLGNFGNFYNEQFF.